The 10 T cell receptor beta chains given below trace back to one sample, sequenced in a study of blood T cell repertoires in COVID-19. Measured with immunoSEQ multiplex PCR; TCRdb has only the in-frame clones, and not every one. The sample holds around 300,000 clones; over 75% are singletons and the top ten take 0.8% to 1%. The sequenced sample consisted of PBMCs or T cells enriched from blood (not recorded which). All receptors derive from a woman aged 25 to 39 who had recovered from COVID-19.

This clone has more than one count but fewer than ten. The chain is built from TRBV2 and TRBJ2-5, with TRBD2 identical over 14 bases. The V segment lost 6 bases and the J segment 2 bases; nucleotides outside the gene matches: 8. This CDR3 contains 17 residues. Germline-derived CDR1 and CDR2 are SNHLY and FYNNEI. This chain's CDR3 is CASSVGLAGGLQETQYF. CDR3 coding DNA: TGTGCCAGCAGCGTTGGACTAGCGGGAGGCCTTCAAGAGACCCAGTACTTC.

This clone is a singleton in its sample. J is TRBJ1-2 and V is TRBV3-1 (or the pseudogene TRBV3-2); a weak D match, TRBD1 (5 bases). Trimming took off 1 base at V and 8 bases at J, with 17 bases between the two ends. The CDR3 is 15 residues long. Germline CDR1 and CDR2: LGHDT and YNNKEL (reference sequence). CDR3 sequence reads: CASSQVSRESGGYTF. DNA for the CDR3: TGTGCCAGCAGCCAAGTGTCCAGGGAAAGTGGAGGCTACACCTTC.

The chain is built from TRBV7-9 and TRBJ1-6; D uncertain. Germline V CDR1 and CDR2: SEHNR, FQNEAQ (reference sequence). The CDR3 totals 15 residues. The V gene lost 4 bases and the J gene lost 8 bases, with 15 bases spanning the gap. CDR3 protein: CASSSGGDGHSPLHF. CDR3 bases: TGTGCCAGCAGCTCTGGAGGTGACGGTCATTCACCCCTCCACTTT.

The J gene is TRBJ2-7, the V gene TRBV2, with 13 bases fitting TRBD2. The CDR3 sequence is 14 residues long. The V gene end was trimmed by 10 bases and the J gene end by 4 bases; junction bases not matched to a gene: 7. Looked up from germline, CDR1 is SNHLY and CDR2 is FYNNEI. The CDR3 loop is CATAAGLAGYEQYF. The CDR3 DNA reads TGTGCCACCGCGGCGGGACTAGCGGGATACGAGCAGTACTTC.

V is TRBV4-1 and J is TRBJ1-2; maybe TRBD1 (5 bases). V was pared by 9 bases and J by 2 bases, with 10 bases between. The germline gives CDR1 MGHRA, CDR2 YSYEKL. This CDR3 comprises 12 residues. The CDR3 loop is CASRRDNYGYTF. The CDR3 DNA reads as TGCGCCAGTCGGCGGGACAACTATGGCTACACCTTC.

This chain joins TRBV9 and TRBJ2-6; D is possibly TRBD1 (6 bases). This CDR3 is built from 12 residues. The germline V and J ends were trimmed by 8 bases and 4 bases, with 7 bases remaining between them. The germline CDR1 and CDR2 sequences are SGDLS and YYNGEE. The CDR3 is CASGQGANVLTF. As DNA, the CDR3 is TGTGCCAGTGGACAGGGGGCCAACGTCCTGACTTTC.

A remark on this clone: A junction end diverges from the germline sequence, so it may reflect a read error. The gene calls are TRBV7-9 and TRBJ2-5; D is undetermined. The germline gives CDR1 SEHNR, CDR2 FQNEAQ (reference sequence). The CDR3 has 11 residues. The CDR3 nucleotides are TGTGCCAGCAGCTTAAGATCCGAACACCACTTC. This codes for CASSLRSEHHF. The full variable domain, its missing parts supplied by reference TRBV7-9 and TRBJ2-5, is DTGVSQNPRHKITKRGQNVTFRCDPISEHNRLYWYRQTLGQGPEFLTYFQNEAQLEKSRLLSDRFSAERPKGSFSTLEIQRTEQGDSAMYLCASSLRSEHHFGPGTRLLVL.

This chain links TRBV5-1 with TRBJ2-7, with D possibly being TRBD2 (6 bases). This CDR3 has 14 residues. V lost 4 bases, J lost 5 bases, and 16 bases lay in between. Germline V gene lookup returns CDR1 SGHRS and CDR2 YFSETQ. This chain's CDR3 is CASSLLGGGDEQYF. In nucleotides, the CDR3 is TGCGCCAGCAGCCTGTTGGGGGGAGGTGACGAGCAGTACTTC.

V is TRBV27 and J is TRBJ1-2; TRBD1 might be the D (6 bases). From germline, CDR1 is MNHEY and CDR2 SMNVEV (reference sequence). The CDR3 extends over 17 amino acids. Trimming shortened V by 3 bases and J by 4 bases, and 21 bases separated the two germline ends. CDR3 nucleotide sequence: TGTGCCAGCAGTTTCCACCCGGGACAAGGAACCTTCTATGGCTACACCTTC. Translation gives CASSFHPGQGTFYGYTF.

The chain recombines TRBV29-1 with TRBJ1-1; tentative D call: TRBD1 (6 bases). Trimming took off 2 bases at V and 7 bases at J, with 20 bases between the two ends. The germline V gene has CDR1 SQVTM and CDR2 ANQGSEA. The CDR3 sequence is 15 residues long. The CDR3 DNA sequence: TGCAGCGTTGAATATCGCGGGGGGCTTGGTGTTGAAGCTTTCTTT. It translates to CSVEYRGGLGVEAFF.